This is a list of T cell receptor beta chains from one sample in a study of early T cells in non-severe SARS-CoV-2 infection. MiXCR was run by TCRdb on the 5' RACE reads, yielding one entry per CDR3 protein. The sample gives 35,000 to 40,000 distinct CDR3 sequences, about 4.5% of which show up once; about 17% is in the top ten. Sequencing used whole blood. These receptors all stem from an adult who was a healthcare worker with PCR-confirmed SARS-CoV-2 infection or an uninfected control (not recorded which). Each CDR3 is given with its conserved first and last residue. D genes are given only for firm matches. Clone sizes are given selectively: once, few, many, or a class where the clone is expanded.

TGCAGTGCTAGGGGTGGCGGGAGGGCCACAGATACGCAGTATTTT	CSARGGGRATDTQYF	TRBV20-1	TRBJ2-3	many	TRBD2
TGTGCCAGCAGCTTCTGGGACAGGGCAGCCGAGCAGTACTTC	CASSFWDRAAEQYF	TRBV5-5	TRBJ2-7	many	TRBD1
TGCAGCGTTGCCCGGGGGGTACCTGAAGCTTTCTTT	CSVARGVPEAFF	TRBV29-1	TRBJ1-1	many	.
TGTGCCTGGAGGCAGGCTAAATGGCTCTTC	CAWRQAKWLF	TRBV30	TRBJ2-1	many	.
TGTGCCAGCAGTTTAGAGGGAACGAATGGCTACACCTTC	CASSLEGTNGYTF	TRBV27	TRBJ1-2	many	.
TGTGCCAGCAGCCCCGGCAGGGGGTACACAGATACGCAGTATTTT	CASSPGRGYTDTQYF	TRBV11-3	TRBJ2-3	few	TRBD1
TGTGCCAGCAGCGTAACAGGGGGTGCGGGGGAGCTGTTTTTT	CASSVTGGAGELFF	TRBV9	TRBJ2-2	many	TRBD1
TGTGCCAGCAGCCATACAGGGACCCTGAGCTCCTACAATGAGCAGTTCTTC	CASSHTGTLSSYNEQFF	TRBV3-1	TRBJ2-1	.	.
TGTGCCGCGCGATCAGGGGAGAACACTGAAGCTTTCTTT	CAARSGENTEAFF	TRBV10-3	TRBJ1-1	.	.
TGCAGTGCTAATGATCCGGTCCGCCGGACAGATACGCAGTATTTT	CSANDPVRRTDTQYF	TRBV20-1	TRBJ2-3	many	.
TGTGCCAGCAGCCGAGGGGACACTGAAGCTTTCTTT	CASSRGDTEAFF	TRBV16	TRBJ1-1	many	.
TGTGCAATCAAGGACAGGAACGATTCACCCCTCCACTTT	CAIKDRNDSPLHF	TRBV10-3	TRBJ1-6	many	TRBD1
TGTGCCAGCAGCCTTAGCGGGGACAGCTCCTACGAGCAGTACTTC	CASSLSGDSSYEQYF	TRBV7-3	TRBJ2-7	many	.
TGTGCCACTCAGGGTAGCGATCAGCCCCAGCATTTT	CATQGSDQPQHF	TRBV10-3	TRBJ1-5	many	.
TGTGCCAGCAGTTTCGAAGGGGCACTCTCCTACGAGCAGTACTTC	CASSFEGALSYEQYF	TRBV27	TRBJ2-7	large	.
TGTGCCAGCTCACCACGGGCCCAAGAGACCCAGTACTTC	CASSPRAQETQYF	TRBV18	TRBJ2-5	.	.
TGTGCCAGCAGTTTAGGGACCGCCGCCTACGAGCAGTACTTC	CASSLGTAAYEQYF	TRBV12-3/TRBV12-4	TRBJ2-7	many	.
TGCGCCAGCAGCTTGGAGGGGGCAGATACGCAGTATTTT	CASSLEGADTQYF	TRBV5-1	TRBJ2-3	many	.
TGCGCCAGCAGCCAGCCTGGGACCAGGCAGCCCCAGCATTTT	CASSQPGTRQPQHF	TRBV4-1	TRBJ1-5	many	.
TGTGCCAGCAGCGTAGGTGGGGCCTCCTACAATGAGCAGTTCTTC	CASSVGGASYNEQFF	TRBV9	TRBJ2-1	many	.
TGTGCCAGCAGCTACGGGGGGACGAACACCGGGGAGCTGTTTTTT	CASSYGGTNTGELFF	TRBV7-2	TRBJ2-2	many	TRBD2
TGTGCCAGCAGTCTGCAGCGGGGGGGCACAGATACGCAGTATTTT	CASSLQRGGTDTQYF	TRBV2	TRBJ2-3	many	TRBD2
TGTGCCAGCAGACTAGCGGGGAACGCGCAGTATTTT	CASRLAGNAQYF	TRBV6-1	TRBJ2-3	.	TRBD2
TGTGCCAGCAGCCTTAGCGGGGGGATCGAGCAGTACTTC	CASSLSGGIEQYF	TRBV3-1	TRBJ2-7	.	TRBD2
TGTGCCAGCAGAAACCGGGACAGGGATGATGAGCAGTTCTTC	CASRNRDRDDEQFF	TRBV11-2	TRBJ2-1	many	TRBD1
TGTGCCAGCAGCTTAGGCCGCGGCAGGGAAGCGTACGGCTACACCTTC	CASSLGRGREAYGYTF	TRBV7-9	TRBJ1-2	many	.
TGTGCCAGCAGCTCGTCCCCCTTAAATGAGCAGTTCTTC	CASSSSPLNEQFF	TRBV11-3	TRBJ2-1	many	.
TGTGCCAGCAGTTACTCGGTGCTGGGGTCGGGAAGGGATGGCTACACCTTC	CASSYSVLGSGRDGYTF	TRBV6-6	TRBJ1-2	many	.
TGTGCCAGCAGCCACCCGGTTCAGTTAGCAGATACGCAGTATTTT	CASSHPVQLADTQYF	TRBV7-9	TRBJ2-3	many	.
TGTGCCAGCAGCTTAGGTCCAGATTACCACTTT	CASSLGPDYHF	TRBV11-2	TRBJ1-6	many	.
TGTGCCAGCATGTGGACAGGCGAATACTTTCTCTATGGCTACACCTTC	CASMWTGEYFLYGYTF	TRBV6-4	TRBJ1-2	few	TRBD1
TGTGCCATCAGTGAGACATCGCAGGCACCCGGCTACACCTTC	CAISETSQAPGYTF	TRBV10-3	TRBJ1-2	.	.